The 26 T cell receptor beta chains given below trace back to one sample, sequenced in a study of preoperative IRX-2 immunotherapy in early breast cancer. The treatment here: preoperative locoregional IRX-2 cytokine immunotherapy. Data came from immunoSEQ multiplex PCR; TCRdb stores just in-frame clones and leaves some out. The table includes roughly 99,000 clones, 80% to 90% detected once. The sequencing used tumor tissue, collected after IRX-2 immunotherapy. The receptors here all came from a human donor with breast cancer.

The chain recombines TRBV19 with TRBJ2-1, with D maybe TRBD2 (6 bases). The CDR3 runs to 17 residues. Trimming took 7 bases from V and 0 from J, leaving 19 bases between them. Germline lookup yields CDR1 LNHDA and CDR2 SQIVND (reference sequence). Here the CDR3 reads CASIQRAGSSSYNEQFF. DNA for the CDR3: TGTGCCAGTATCCAGCGGGCGGGTTCTAGCTCCTACAATGAGCAGTTCTTC. The entire variable domain, with the rest obtained from reference TRBV19 and TRBJ2-1, is as follows: DGGITQSPKYLFRKEGQNVTLSCEQNLNHDAMYWYRQDPGQGLRLIYYSQIVNDFQKGDIAEGYSVSREKKESFPLTVTSAQKNPTAFYLCASIQRAGSSSYNEQFFGPGTRLTVL.

The V gene is TRBV18, the J gene TRBJ1-5; no definite D call. With 2 bases removed from V and 10 bases from J, the gap between germline ends came to 9 bases. This CDR3 has 12 residues. The germline V gene has CDR1 KGHSH and CDR2 LQKENI. The CDR3 is CASSPDGKPQHF. CDR3 sequence (DNA): TGTGCCAGCTCACCAGACGGCAAACCCCAGCATTTT.

The chain is built from TRBV6-8 and TRBJ1-1; 8 positions match TRBD1. With V trimmed by 4 bases and J by 4 bases, 11 bases remained unmatched. The CDR3 sequence is 16 residues long. Germline CDR1 MNHGY, CDR2 SAAAGT. CDR3 DNA sequence: TGTGCCAGCAGTTTCCCCACCCAGGGGGCCAGCACTGAAGCTTTCTTT. It yields the protein CASSFPTQGASTEAFF.

The rearrangement joins TRBV19 to TRBJ1-2; D uncertain. From germline, CDR1 is LNHDA and CDR2 SQIVND (reference sequence). This CDR3 is 15 amino acids long. V shed 2 bases and J shed 3 bases, with 13 bases lying between them. For the CDR3, the DNA is TGTGCCAGTAGTATAAGCGCGGGGATGGACTATGGCTACACCTTC. This translates into CASSISAGMDYGYTF.

The rearrangement links TRBV5-1 to TRBJ2-3; the match to TRBD2 covers 7 bases. This CDR3 region has 15 residues. The ends lost 0 bases at V and 1 base at J; junction bases unmatched: 2. Per the germline V gene, CDR1 is SGHRS and CDR2 is YFSETQ. The CDR3: CASSLVAGGTDTQYF. The CDR3 bases are TGCGCCAGCAGCTTGGTGGCGGGGGGCACAGATACGCAGTATTTT.

The chain joins TRBV10-2 to TRBJ2-3, with 10 bases fitting TRBD2. In germline, CDR1 is WSHSY, CDR2 SAAADI. The CDR3 consists of 16 residues. Germline trimming cut 6 bases from V and 2 bases from J; bases unmatched to any gene: 8. CDR3 sequence reads: CASRKRTSGYTDTQYF. The CDR3 coding sequence is TGCGCCAGCAGGAAAAGGACTAGCGGCTACACAGATACGCAGTATTTT.

The chain employs TRBV29-1 and TRBJ1-2; the D gene is possibly TRBD1 (5 bases). V lost 5 bases to trimming and J lost 1 base, with 14 bases between them. There are 14 residues in the CDR3. Germline-derived CDR1 and CDR2 are SQVTM and ANQGSEA. The CDR3 region has the DNA TGCAGCGTTACAGGAACCTCCTTTAACTATGGCTACACCTTC. The encoded protein is CSVTGTSFNYGYTF.

The gene calls are TRBV28 and TRBJ2-5; no clear D gene. This CDR3 comprises 13 residues. Trimming left V 7 bases short and J 2 bases short, with 11 bases between. CDR1 and CDR2 (germline): MDHEN, SYDVKM. CDR3 loop: CASTSTQQETQYF. CDR3 coding DNA: TGTGCCAGCACCTCGACTCAACAAGAGACCCAGTACTTC.

The chain carries TRBV5-1 and TRBJ1-1; D gene ambiguous. The CDR3 is 15 residues long. V shed 1 base and J shed 3 bases, with 13 bases lying between them. Per the germline V gene, CDR1 is SGHRS and CDR2 is YFSETQ. In nucleotides, the CDR3 is TGCGCCAGCAGCTTGCCCGAGGACGGGGACACTGAAGCTTTCTTT. Protein product: CASSLPEDGDTEAFF.

This clone was observed a single time. The J gene is TRBJ1-2, the V gene TRBV7-7; TRBD1 matches 7 bases. Germline assignment: CDR1 SSHAT and CDR2 FNYEAQ (reference sequence). The CDR3 length is 15 residues. V trimming: 5 bases; J trimming: 11 bases; junction bases outside the gene matches: 17. The chain's CDR3 is CASSPRDSSLNGYTF. CDR3 bases: TGTGCCAGCAGCCCACGGGACAGTTCTTTGAACGGTTACACCTTC. Complete variable domain (other parts from reference TRBV7-7 and TRBJ1-2): GAGVSQSPRYKVTKRGQDVTLRCDPISSHATLYWYQQALGQGPEFLTYFNYEAQPDKSGLPSDRFSAERPEGSISTLTIQRTEQRDSAMYRCASSPRDSSLNGYTFGSGTRLTVV.

The chain joins TRBV5-1 to TRBJ2-5; 10 bases match TRBD1. Trimming took 7 bases from V and 4 from J; bases not matched to a gene: 13. Looked up from germline, CDR1 is SGHRS and CDR2 is YFSETQ. This CDR3 spans 16 amino acids. DNA of the CDR3: TGCGCCAGCGAACCGGGACAGGGGATTTTCGGAGAGACCCAGTACTTC. It is translated as CASEPGQGIFGETQYF. Variable domain in full (rest from reference TRBV5-1 and TRBJ2-5): KAGVTQTPRYLIKTRGQQVTLSCSPISGHRSVSWYQQTPGQGLQFLFEYFSETQRNKGNFPGRFSGRQFSNSRSEMNVSTLELGDSALYLCASEPGQGIFGETQYFGPGTRLLVL.

This clone was counted once. The chain combines TRBV28 with TRBJ1-2; unclear D gene. Germline CDR1 MDHEN, CDR2 SYDVKM. V dropped 7 bases and J dropped 8 bases, with 23 bases sitting between them. This CDR3 spans 15 amino acids. The CDR3 sequence is CASTWPGKTGSGYTF. The CDR3 DNA reads as TGTGCCAGCACATGGCCCGGGAAGACCGGTTCCGGCTACACCTTC.

The chain carries TRBV6-7 and TRBJ2-3; D perhaps matches TRBD1 (7 bases). TRBV6-7 is an open reading frame, and its role is uncertain. CDR3 length: 17 amino acids. V was pared by 2 bases and J by 6 bases, with 21 bases between. The CDR3 reads CASSYRLDTRGRDTQYF. CDR3 in DNA: TGTGCCAGCAGTTACCGGCTGGACACCAGGGGGAGGGATACGCAGTATTTT.

The chain is built from TRBV5-1 and TRBJ2-7, with 10 bases aligning to TRBD1. Germline loops: CDR1 SGHRS, CDR2 YFSETQ. The CDR3 covers 14 residues. V lost 4 bases, J lost 6 bases, and 7 bases stayed unmatched. CDR3 residues: CASSLRDRGGEQYF. Here the CDR3 DNA reads TGCGCCAGCAGCCTCCGGGACAGGGGCGGCGAGCAGTACTTC. The variable domain in full, with the rest retrieved from reference TRBV5-1 and TRBJ2-7, is KAGVTQTPRYLIKTRGQQVTLSCSPISGHRSVSWYQQTPGQGLQFLFEYFSETQRNKGNFPGRFSGRQFSNSRSEMNVSTLELGDSALYLCASSLRDRGGEQYFGPGTRLTVT.

This rearrangement joins TRBV19 to TRBJ2-7, with 13 positions matching TRBD2. Germline V lookup: CDR1 LNHDA, CDR2 SQIVND (reference sequence). V dropped 4 bases and J dropped 3; count of bases not matched to a gene: 3. This CDR3 contains 15 residues. The CDR3: CASSTGLAGFYEQYF. The CDR3 nucleotides are TGTGCCAGTAGTACGGGACTAGCGGGGTTCTACGAGCAGTACTTC.

Here the CDR3 reads CASNIPGLAGSSTDTQYF. The CDR3 nucleotides read TGTGCCAGCAACATTCCCGGACTAGCGGGTTCTAGCACAGATACGCAGTATTTT. This chain connects TRBV11-3 to TRBJ2-3; 11 nucleotides align to TRBD2. Germline CDR1 SGHNT, CDR2 YENEEA. With 7 bases clipped from V and 0 bases from J, the junction kept 12 bases outside the gene matches. This CDR3 is 18 amino acids long.

The rearrangement joins TRBV2 to TRBJ1-3; unclear D gene. CDR3 length: 14 amino acids. Germline lookup yields CDR1 SNHLY and CDR2 FYNNEI. Trimming stripped 5 bases from V and 9 bases from J, with 17 bases between. CDR3 sequence: CASSLGLGRGTIYF. In DNA, the CDR3 is TGTGCCAGCAGTTTAGGGTTGGGCAGAGGCACCATATATTTT. Full variable domain (missing parts from reference TRBV2 and TRBJ1-3): EPEVTQTPSHQVTQMGQEVILRCVPISNHLYFYWYRQILGQKVEFLVSFYNNEISEKSEIFDDQFSVERPDGSNFTLKIRSTKLEDSAMYFCASSLGLGRGTIYFGEGSWLTVV.

The V gene is TRBV7-4, the J gene TRBJ1-3; no reliable D call. The V end lost 5 bases, the J end lost 4 bases, and 9 bases lay between the germline ends. Germline V gives CDR1 SGHVT, CDR2 SQSDAQ. This CDR3 is 13 amino acids long. The chain's CDR3 is CASSVNSGNTIYF. The DNA of the CDR3 is TGTGCCAGCAGCGTTAATTCCGGAAACACCATATATTTT. The variable domain in full, with the rest retrieved from reference TRBV7-4 and TRBJ1-3, is GAGVSQSPRYKVAKRGRDVALRCDSISGHVTLYWYRQTLGQGSEVLTYSQSDAQRDKSGRPSGRFSAERPERSVSTLKIQRTEQGDSAVYLCASSVNSGNTIYFGEGSWLTVV.

The chain combines TRBV5-1 with TRBJ2-2; 7 bases agree with TRBD1. V was pared by 2 bases and J by 3 bases, with 4 bases of the junction left unmatched. CDR1 is SGHRS, CDR2 YFSETQ, per germline. The CDR3 runs to 15 residues. The CDR3 coding sequence is TGCGCCAGCAGCTTCACAGGGGCGGACACCGGGGAGCTGTTTTTT. Translating it yields CASSFTGADTGELFF.

J is TRBJ1-1 and V is TRBV10-3, with TRBD1 as a possible D gene (5 bases). V was clipped by 0 bases and J by 9 bases, with 8 bases between them. This CDR3 spans 12 amino acids. In germline, CDR1 is ENHRY, CDR2 SYGVKD. The chain's CDR3 is CAISESDSKAFF. The CDR3 DNA reads TGTGCCATCAGTGAGTCTGACAGTAAAGCTTTCTTT.

DNA for the CDR3: TGTGCCACCAATCTAGGCCAGGGAGATTCACCCCTCCACTTT. Encoded protein: CATNLGQGDSPLHF. The genes are TRBV15 and TRBJ1-6, with D possibly being TRBD1 (5 bases). The CDR3 totals 14 residues. Germline CDR1 and CDR2: LNHNV and YYDKDF (reference sequence). V was clipped by 7 bases and J by 8 bases, with 15 bases between them.

The rearrangement uses TRBV11-3 and TRBJ1-5; TRBD1 matches 8 bases. The V gene end was trimmed by 3 bases and the J gene end by 5 bases; junction bases not matched to a gene: 9. This CDR3 comprises 16 residues. In germline, CDR1 is SGHNT, CDR2 YENEEA. CDR3 nucleotides: TGTGCCAGCAGCTTGTCAGGGGGCGCGTGGCATCAGCCCCAGCATTTT. It encodes CASSLSGGAWHQPQHF.

The V and J genes are TRBV7-6 and TRBJ1-5; 7 bases agree with TRBD1. The V gene's germline CDR1 is SGHVS and CDR2 FNYEAQ. The CDR3 sequence is 15 residues long. Trimming cost V 5 bases and J 5 bases; bases outside gene matches: 9. CDR3 DNA: TGTGCCAGCAGCCCATCCCCGACAGGGTATCAGCCCCAGCATTTT. The encoded protein is CASSPSPTGYQPQHF.

This chain uses TRBV19 with TRBJ1-1; D remains ambiguous. Trimming removed 8 bases from V and 1 base from J, with 11 bases in between. Germline V gene sequence: CDR1 LNHDA, CDR2 SQIVND (reference sequence). This CDR3 spans 13 amino acids. The CDR3 nucleotides are TGTGCCAGTCGTTTGGGCGCGAACACTGAAGCTTTCTTT. This sequence encodes CASRLGANTEAFF. The full variable domain, its missing parts supplied by reference TRBV19 and TRBJ1-1, is DGGITQSPKYLFRKEGQNVTLSCEQNLNHDAMYWYRQDPGQGLRLIYYSQIVNDFQKGDIAEGYSVSREKKESFPLTVTSAQKNPTAFYLCASRLGANTEAFFGQGTRLTVV.

The chain employs TRBV14 and TRBJ1-2, with TRBD1 matching over 8 bases. Germline-derived CDR1 and CDR2 are SGHDN and FVKESK. V lost 2 bases and J lost 5; bases outside the gene matches: 7. The CDR3 loop spans 15 amino acids. In nucleotides, the CDR3 is TGTGCCAGCAGCCAATTACCGGGACAGGCTTATGGCTACACCTTC. Residues: CASSQLPGQAYGYTF. Full variable domain (remainder filled in from reference TRBV14 and TRBJ1-2): EAGVTQFPSHSVIEKGQTVTLRCDPISGHDNLYWYRRVMGKEIKFLLHFVKESKQDESGMPNNRFLAERTGGTYSTLKVQPAELEDSGVYFCASSQLPGQAYGYTFGSGTRLTVV.

This clone was observed a few times. The CDR3 DNA sequence: TGTGCCAGCAGCCCCGGGACGGGCCCTCGTGGCTACACCTTC. Protein sequence: CASSPGTGPRGYTF. V gene TRBV11-3 combines with J gene TRBJ1-2, with a possible D match to TRBD1 (5 bases). The V and J ends lost 5 bases and 7 bases respectively, with 17 bases between them. The CDR3 is 14 amino acids. Germline lookup yields CDR1 SGHNT and CDR2 YENEEA.